Listed below are T cell receptor beta chains from one sample, sequenced in a study of OX40 agonist ivuxolimab in advanced cancers. Sequenced by immunoSEQ multiplex PCR; TCRdb stores in-frame clones only, minus some. This table holds roughly 46,000 clones, 70% to 85% found once. Sequencing used CD4+ or CD8+ T cells sorted from blood, obtained in a trial of the OX40 agonist ivuxolimab. The receptors shown here come from an adult with an advanced solid tumor such as melanoma, head and neck, liver or kidney cancer. Both conserved end residues are part of each CDR3. Fields, in order: V gene, clone size, D gene, J gene, CDR3 protein, CDR3 DNA. D genes are given only for firm matches. Size tells how often a clone was seen (once, few, many) or the class of an expanded clone, and some rows leave it out.

v_gene: TRBV4-1
abundance: once
d_gene: -
j_gene: TRBJ2-7
CDR3aa: CASSQDNNREDRKQYF
CDR3nt: TGCGCCAGCAGCCAAGATAACAACAGGGAGGATCGCAAGCAGTACTTC

v_gene: TRBV6-5
abundance: once
d_gene: TRBD2
j_gene: TRBJ2-3
CDR3aa: CASSISGGGTDTQYF
CDR3nt: TGTGCCAGCAGTATAAGCGGGGGAGGCACAGATACGCAGTATTTT

v_gene: TRBV29-1
abundance: -
d_gene: -
j_gene: TRBJ2-7
CDR3aa: CSSKDGNHEQYF
CDR3nt: TGCAGCTCCAAGGACGGAAACCACGAGCAGTACTTC

v_gene: TRBV19
abundance: -
d_gene: TRBD1
j_gene: TRBJ2-7
CDR3aa: CASSISPGQIYEQYF
CDR3nt: TGTGCCAGTAGTATCTCCCCGGGACAGATCTACGAGCAGTACTTC

v_gene: TRBV11-2
abundance: -
d_gene: -
j_gene: TRBJ2-7
CDR3aa: CASSPSRAAEIYEQYF
CDR3nt: TGTGCCAGCAGCCCGAGTCGAGCTGCTGAAATCTACGAGCAGTACTTC

v_gene: TRBV5-8
abundance: -
d_gene: -
j_gene: TRBJ2-5
CDR3aa: CASSFEETQYF
CDR3nt: TGTGCCAGCAGCTTTGAAGAGACCCAGTACTTC

v_gene: TRBV7-9
abundance: -
d_gene: TRBD1
j_gene: TRBJ1-2
CDR3aa: CASSLGQGNNYGYTF
CDR3nt: TGTGCCAGCAGCTTGGGACAGGGGAACAACTATGGCTACACCTTC

v_gene: TRBV11-2
abundance: -
d_gene: -
j_gene: TRBJ1-2
CDR3aa: CASSFGPFYGYTF
CDR3nt: TGTGCCAGCAGCTTCGGCCCCTTCTATGGCTACACCTTC

v_gene: TRBV6-6
abundance: once
d_gene: -
j_gene: TRBJ2-5
CDR3aa: CASRPLQALRETQYF
CDR3nt: TGTGCCAGCAGACCGCTCCAGGCCTTAAGGGAGACCCAGTACTTC

v_gene: TRBV30
abundance: -
d_gene: TRBD2
j_gene: TRBJ2-4
CDR3aa: CAWGGVAKNIQYF
CDR3nt: TGTGCCTGGGGGGGGGTAGCCAAAAACATTCAGTACTTC

v_gene: TRBV7-2
abundance: -
d_gene: -
j_gene: TRBJ2-4
CDR3aa: CASSLGGYRKNIQYF
CDR3nt: TGTGCCAGCAGTTTAGGAGGGTACCGCAAAAACATTCAGTACTTC

v_gene: TRBV4-1
abundance: few
d_gene: TRBD1
j_gene: TRBJ1-2
CDR3aa: CASSPLGTVGYTF
CDR3nt: TGCGCCAGCAGCCCGTTGGGGACAGTTGGCTACACCTTC

v_gene: TRBV7-2
abundance: -
d_gene: -
j_gene: TRBJ2-1
CDR3aa: CASTTSDLLYNEQFF
CDR3nt: TGTGCCAGCACCACTTCGGACCTACTCTACAATGAGCAGTTCTTC

v_gene: TRBV6-1
abundance: few
d_gene: -
j_gene: TRBJ1-5
CDR3aa: CASSLDTASNQPQHF
CDR3nt: TGTGCCAGCAGTTTAGACACCGCCAGCAATCAGCCCCAGCATTTT

v_gene: TRBV6-6
abundance: -
d_gene: TRBD2
j_gene: TRBJ2-1
CDR3aa: CASSYSREGNEQFF
CDR3nt: TGTGCCAGCAGTTATTCGCGGGAGGGGAATGAGCAGTTCTTC

v_gene: TRBV30
abundance: -
d_gene: TRBD1
j_gene: TRBJ1-4
CDR3aa: CAWKGQQTYNEKLFF
CDR3nt: TGTGCCTGGAAGGGACAGCAAACTTACAATGAAAAACTGTTTTTT

v_gene: TRBV23-1
abundance: -
d_gene: TRBD1
j_gene: TRBJ1-2
CDR3aa: CASRRTGPYGYTF
CDR3nt: TGCGCCAGCCGTAGGACAGGGCCCTATGGCTACACCTTC

v_gene: TRBV7-9
abundance: -
d_gene: TRBD1
j_gene: TRBJ1-2
CDR3aa: CASSPTGEDYGYTF
CDR3nt: TGTGCCAGCAGCCCGACAGGGGAGGACTATGGCTACACCTTC

v_gene: TRBV6-5
abundance: -
d_gene: TRBD2
j_gene: TRBJ2-7
CDR3aa: CASSDWTSGNYEQYF
CDR3nt: TGTGCCAGCAGTGACTGGACTAGCGGGAACTACGAGCAGTACTTC

v_gene: TRBV18
abundance: few
d_gene: -
j_gene: TRBJ2-2
CDR3aa: CASSPGTVGTGELFF
CDR3nt: TGTGCCAGCTCACCGGGGACGGTTGGGACCGGGGAGCTGTTTTTT

v_gene: TRBV7-2
abundance: -
d_gene: -
j_gene: TRBJ2-7
CDR3aa: CASTKEGTYSSYEQYF
CDR3nt: TGTGCCAGCACTAAAGAGGGAACTTATAGCTCCTACGAGCAGTACTTC

v_gene: TRBV6-1
abundance: -
d_gene: -
j_gene: TRBJ2-1
CDR3aa: CASYPGSSYNEQFF
CDR3nt: TGTGCCAGTTACCCAGGTAGCTCCTACAATGAGCAGTTCTTC

v_gene: TRBV5-1
abundance: few
d_gene: TRBD1
j_gene: TRBJ1-2
CDR3aa: CASSTRAGQGDYTF
CDR3nt: TGCGCCAGCAGCACCCGGGCCGGACAGGGGGACTACACCTTC

v_gene: TRBV19
abundance: -
d_gene: -
j_gene: TRBJ1-1
CDR3aa: CASTGGYRAGTEAFF
CDR3nt: TGTGCCAGTACCGGTGGCTACAGGGCGGGGACTGAAGCTTTCTTT

v_gene: TRBV5-1
abundance: -
d_gene: -
j_gene: TRBJ2-3
CDR3aa: CASSVTGTTTDTQYF
CDR3nt: TGCGCCAGCAGCGTAACCGGGACCACAACAGATACGCAGTATTTT

v_gene: TRBV6-5
abundance: -
d_gene: -
j_gene: TRBJ2-7
CDR3aa: CASSRALGPEQYF
CDR3nt: TGTGCCAGCAGTAGGGCCTTAGGGCCCGAGCAGTACTTC

v_gene: TRBV4-1
abundance: -
d_gene: -
j_gene: TRBJ1-4
CDR3aa: CASTGSNEKLFF
CDR3nt: TGCGCCAGCACTGGGAGTAATGAAAAACTGTTTTTT

v_gene: TRBV7-8
abundance: -
d_gene: TRBD2
j_gene: TRBJ2-3
CDR3aa: CASSPSGASTDTQYF
CDR3nt: TGTGCCAGCAGCCCTAGCGGGGCCAGCACAGATACGCAGTATTTT

v_gene: TRBV6-1
abundance: -
d_gene: -
j_gene: TRBJ1-5
CDR3aa: CASTLESPSGPQHF
CDR3nt: TGTGCCAGCACCTTGGAAAGCCCATCGGGGCCCCAGCATTTT

v_gene: TRBV5-6
abundance: -
d_gene: -
j_gene: TRBJ2-7
CDR3aa: CASSLTSSAYEQYF
CDR3nt: TGTGCCAGCAGCTTAACTAGCAGTGCCTACGAGCAGTACTTC

v_gene: TRBV29-1
abundance: -
d_gene: -
j_gene: TRBJ1-2
CDR3aa: CSVGQRLRGYTF
CDR3nt: TGCAGCGTCGGACAGAGGCTTCGGGGCTACACCTTC

v_gene: TRBV19
abundance: -
d_gene: TRBD2
j_gene: TRBJ2-3
CDR3aa: CATRGLASTDTQYF
CDR3nt: TGTGCCACTCGCGGACTAGCGAGCACAGATACGCAGTATTTT

v_gene: TRBV4-1
abundance: -
d_gene: -
j_gene: TRBJ2-7
CDR3aa: CASSQRPDEQYF
CDR3nt: TGTGCCAGCAGCCAACGCCCAGACGAGCAGTACTTC

v_gene: TRBV15
abundance: -
d_gene: -
j_gene: TRBJ1-1
CDR3aa: CATSRETSEAFF
CDR3nt: TGTGCCACCAGCAGAGAAACATCTGAAGCTTTCTTT

v_gene: TRBV6-5
abundance: -
d_gene: -
j_gene: TRBJ1-1
CDR3aa: CASSQGTEAFF
CDR3nt: TGTGCCAGCAGCCAGGGAACTGAAGCTTTCTTT

v_gene: TRBV9
abundance: -
d_gene: TRBD1
j_gene: TRBJ1-5
CDR3aa: CASSVDDRGSNQPQHF
CDR3nt: TGTGCCAGCAGCGTAGATGACAGGGGATCGAATCAGCCCCAGCATTTT

v_gene: TRBV5-8
abundance: -
d_gene: TRBD1
j_gene: TRBJ2-1
CDR3aa: CASSLRTGRDNEQFF
CDR3nt: TGTGCCAGCAGCCTACGGACAGGGCGAGACAATGAGCAGTTCTTC

v_gene: TRBV7-2
abundance: -
d_gene: TRBD2
j_gene: TRBJ2-1
CDR3aa: CASSLVASGRKNDEQFF
CDR3nt: TGTGCCAGCAGCTTAGTGGCTAGCGGGAGAAAAAATGATGAGCAGTTCTTC

v_gene: TRBV18
abundance: -
d_gene: -
j_gene: TRBJ2-3
CDR3aa: CASSPAMGTDTQYF
CDR3nt: TGTGCCAGCTCACCCGCCATGGGCACAGATACGCAGTATTTT

v_gene: TRBV27
abundance: -
d_gene: -
j_gene: TRBJ1-2
CDR3aa: CASSREGRPNYGYTF
CDR3nt: TGTGCCAGCAGTCGCGAGGGGCGCCCTAACTATGGCTACACCTTC

v_gene: TRBV7-9
abundance: -
d_gene: -
j_gene: TRBJ2-7
CDR3aa: CASSLVETGSYEQYF
CDR3nt: TGTGCCAGCAGCTTAGTTGAGACAGGCTCCTACGAGCAGTACTTC

v_gene: TRBV11-1
abundance: -
d_gene: TRBD1
j_gene: TRBJ2-1
CDR3aa: CASSPDRDNEQFF
CDR3nt: TGTGCCAGCAGCCCCGACAGGGACAATGAGCAGTTCTTC

v_gene: TRBV25-1
abundance: -
d_gene: -
j_gene: TRBJ1-4
CDR3aa: CASSEWGEKLFF
CDR3nt: TGTGCCAGCAGTGAATGGGGGGAAAAACTGTTTTTT

v_gene: TRBV30
abundance: -
d_gene: -
j_gene: TRBJ2-7
CDR3aa: CAWSVQGYEQYF
CDR3nt: TGTGCCTGGAGTGTACAAGGCTACGAGCAGTACTTC

v_gene: TRBV7-8
abundance: -
d_gene: -
j_gene: TRBJ1-1
CDR3aa: CASTTRRLGGLEAFF
CDR3nt: TGTGCCAGCACCACAAGACGTCTTGGGGGGCTAGAAGCTTTCTTT

v_gene: TRBV28
abundance: -
d_gene: TRBD1
j_gene: TRBJ2-2
CDR3aa: CASSTGTGGTGELFF
CDR3nt: TGTGCCAGCAGCACCGGGACAGGAGGCACCGGGGAGCTGTTTTTT

v_gene: TRBV7-9
abundance: -
d_gene: -
j_gene: TRBJ1-4
CDR3aa: CASSSAQGNEKLFF
CDR3nt: TGTGCCAGCAGCTCGGCACAGGGTAATGAAAAACTGTTTTTT

v_gene: TRBV6-4
abundance: -
d_gene: TRBD2
j_gene: TRBJ2-1
CDR3aa: CASSEGLARYNEQFF
CDR3nt: TGTGCCAGCAGTGAGGGACTAGCAAGGTACAATGAGCAGTTCTTC

v_gene: TRBV7-2
abundance: few
d_gene: -
j_gene: TRBJ2-5
CDR3aa: CASSFGQRPQETQYF
CDR3nt: TGTGCCAGCAGCTTCGGGCAGAGGCCACAAGAGACCCAGTACTTC